These 21 T cell receptor beta chains originate from one sample sequenced in a study of cytomegalovirus exposure and HLA in healthy donors. 13 Jbeta primers and 60 Vbeta primers were used for the PCR. TCRdb's table, derived via immunoSEQ multiplex PCR, lists solely in-frame clones and lacks some. The table lists a few hundred thousand clones, roughly 80% of them singletons. Sequenced input: PBMCs. These receptors all stem from a man younger than 45 in good health and CMV-seronegative.

The chain employs TRBV27 and TRBJ1-6, with TRBD1 as a possible D gene (5 bases). V was clipped by 3 bases and J by 10 bases, with 10 bases between them. The CDR3 has 13 amino acids. In germline, CDR1 is MNHEY, CDR2 SMNVEV (reference sequence). Here the CDR3 DNA reads TGTGCCAGCAGTTTTTCGGACATCTCACCCCTCCACTTT. It specifies CASSFSDISPLHF.

With regard to this clone: A far larger clone is just one base off, so this is likely a read error. V usage is TRBV4-1 and J usage is TRBJ1-4; 11 bases are a match to TRBD1. This CDR3 has 16 amino acids. Unmatched junction bases numbered 6, after V lost 2 bases and J lost 7 bases. Germline CDR1 is MGHRA and CDR2 is YSYEKL. CDR3 nucleotide sequence: TGCGCCAGCAGCCAACGAAGGGGGACAGGGGGTGAAAAACTGTTTTTT. Protein sequence: CASSQRRGTGGEKLFF.

In this sample, this clone turned up a few times. The chain carries TRBV5-1 and TRBJ2-5; D perhaps matches TRBD1 (6 bases). Judging by the DNA end, TRBJ2-7 fits better; the J call may be wrong. The CDR3 has 13 residues. Germline V gene sequence: CDR1 SGHRS, CDR2 YFSETQ. CDR3: CASSLVQGHEQYF. The CDR3 DNA reads as TGCGCCAGCAGCCTCGTACAGGGCCACGAGCAGTACTTC.

The chain joins TRBV4-1 to TRBJ2-3; D might be TRBD1 (5 bases). The V and J ends lost 2 bases and 6 bases respectively, with 9 bases between them. This CDR3 comprises 13 residues. Germline-derived CDR1 and CDR2 are MGHRA and YSYEKL. The CDR3 coding sequence is TGCGCCAGCAGCCAAATAGGGGCGGATACGCAGTATTTT. This codes for CASSQIGADTQYF.

The gene calls are TRBV6-5 and TRBJ2-2; D unclear. Per germline, CDR1 MNHEY and CDR2 SVGAGI. The CDR3 spans 12 residues. V lost 2 bases and J lost 8, with 6 bases in between. The CDR3, as DNA: TGTGCCAGCAGTTACACGGGTGGGGAGCTGTTTTTT. It translates to CASSYTGGELFF.

V and J are TRBV4-1 and TRBJ2-2, with D possibly matching TRBD2 (6 bases). CDR1 and CDR2 (germline): MGHRA, YSYEKL. V dropped 2 bases and J dropped 0 bases, with 10 bases sitting between them. The CDR3 is 16 residues long. The CDR3 coding sequence is TGCGCCAGCAGCCAAAGGCCGGGGGCGAACACCGGGGAGCTGTTTTTT. Translated, it gives CASSQRPGANTGELFF.

V is TRBV7-9 and J is TRBJ1-3; no definite D call. The CDR3 loop spans 16 amino acids. The germline V gene encodes CDR1 SEHNR and CDR2 FQNEAQ (reference sequence). Trimming left V 2 bases short and J 0 bases short, with 11 bases between. The CDR3: CASSLSDWYSGNTIYF. The DNA for the CDR3 is TGTGCCAGCAGCTTATCGGACTGGTACTCTGGAAACACCATATATTTT.

The sample holds a few counts of this clone. For the CDR3, the DNA is TGTGCCAGCTCACGGCGGGGCTTTTCGAACACCGGGGAGCTGTTTTTT. Residues: CASSRRGFSNTGELFF. The rearrangement uses TRBV18 and TRBJ2-2; maybe TRBD2 (6 bases). CDR1 KGHSH and CDR2 LQKENI come from the germline V gene. CDR3 size: 16 residues. V lost 4 bases and J 0 bases, leaving 12 bases between the germline ends.

The genes are TRBV19 and TRBJ1-1, with 8 bases that match TRBD1. Germline assignment: CDR1 LNHDA and CDR2 SQIVND (reference sequence). V lost 5 bases and J lost 1; bases outside the gene matches: 15. The CDR3 is made up of 18 amino acids. For the CDR3, the DNA is TGTGCCAGTAGTTTTCTCGGACAGGGTCGAGGGCGGAACACTGAAGCTTTCTTT. Protein sequence: CASSFLGQGRGRNTEAFF. The full variable domain, its missing parts supplied by reference TRBV19 and TRBJ1-1, is DGGITQSPKYLFRKEGQNVTLSCEQNLNHDAMYWYRQDPGQGLRLIYYSQIVNDFQKGDIAEGYSVSREKKESFPLTVTSAQKNPTAFYLCASSFLGQGRGRNTEAFFGQGTRLTVV.

V and J are TRBV6-6 and TRBJ1-6, with 7 nucleotides matching TRBD1. Germline V gene lookup returns CDR1 MNHNY and CDR2 SVGAGI (reference sequence). The CDR3 has 14 amino acids. V shed 7 bases, J shed 10 bases, and the junction held 10 bases outside the gene matches. CDR3 residues: CASKADRVRSPLHF. In DNA, the CDR3 is TGTGCCAGCAAGGCAGACAGGGTTAGGTCACCCCTCCACTTT.

The rearrangement joins TRBV16 to TRBJ2-1; 13 nucleotides align to TRBD2. Trimming took 3 bases from V and 2 from J; bases not matched to a gene: 7. Germline V lookup: CDR1 KGHSY, CDR2 FQNENV. CDR3 length: 18 amino acids. This CDR3 reads CASSQTSGGSLTYNEQFF. The CDR3 bases are TGTGCCAGCAGCCAGACTAGCGGGGGGTCACTAACCTACAATGAGCAGTTCTTC. Using reference TRBV16 and TRBJ2-1 for the parts outside the CDR3, the full variable domain is GEEVAQTPKHLVRGEGQKAKLYCAPIKGHSYVFWYQQVLKNEFKFLISFQNENVFDETGMPKERFSAKCLPNSPCSLEIQATKLEDSAVYFCASSQTSGGSLTYNEQFFGPGTRLTVL.

The gene calls are TRBV28 and TRBJ1-2; D possibly corresponds to TRBD1 (6 bases). The CDR3 is 12 amino acids. Germline CDR1 reads MDHEN; CDR2 reads SYDVKM. V dropped 1 base and J dropped 8 bases, with 8 bases sitting between them. The CDR3 DNA sequence: TGTGCCAGCAGTTTATTAAGGGGGGGCTACACCTTC. Amino acids: CASSLLRGGYTF.

This chain joins TRBV18 and TRBJ1-6, with TRBD1 matching over 7 bases. V lost 6 bases and J lost 8; bases outside the gene matches: 7. The CDR3 is made up of 14 amino acids. In germline, CDR1 is KGHSH, CDR2 LQKENI. The CDR3: CASSQDRNDSPLHF. The CDR3 DNA reads TGTGCCAGCTCCCAGGACAGGAATGATTCACCCCTCCACTTT.

The genes are TRBV2 and TRBJ2-7; a possible D gene is TRBD2 (5 bases). Trimming pared 1 base from V and 6 bases from J, leaving 10 bases between. The CDR3 contains 13 residues. In germline, CDR1 is SNHLY, CDR2 FYNNEI. CDR3 sequence reads: CASSEGSGIEQYF. The CDR3, as DNA: TGTGCCAGCAGTGAAGGTTCCGGGATCGAGCAGTACTTC. The full variable domain, completed using reference TRBV2 and TRBJ2-7, is EPEVTQTPSHQVTQMGQEVILRCVPISNHLYFYWYRQILGQKVEFLVSFYNNEISEKSEIFDDQFSVERPDGSNFTLKIRSTKLEDSAMYFCASSEGSGIEQYFGPGTRLTVT.

This chain uses TRBV27 with TRBJ2-7; possible D gene TRBD1, 5 bases. V shed 5 bases and J shed 5 bases, with 13 bases lying between them. Germline CDR1 MNHEY, CDR2 SMNVEV (reference sequence). The CDR3 is 13 amino acids. The DNA of the CDR3 is TGTGCCAGCAGTGACAGTCACCCTGACGAGCAGTACTTC. It translates to CASSDSHPDEQYF.

Comments on this clone: One junction end disagrees with the germline gene, perhaps due to a read error. The chain combines TRBV5-1 with TRBJ2-1; TRBD1 agrees at 7 bases. CDR3 size: 11 residues. Germline V gene sequence: CDR1 SGHRS, CDR2 YFSETQ. CDR3 loop: CASSLDGTAIF. Here the CDR3 DNA reads TGCGCCAGCAGCTTGGATGGGACAGCTATCTTC.

The chain recombines TRBV7-9 with TRBJ1-3, with unresolved D. Per germline, CDR1 SEHNR and CDR2 FQNEAQ (reference sequence). Trimming removed 1 base at V and 0 bases at J, with 4 bases between. CDR3 length: 14 residues. CDR3 protein: CASSLDSSGNTIYF. The CDR3 DNA reads as TGTGCCAGCAGCTTAGACAGCTCTGGAAACACCATATATTTT.

The J gene is TRBJ2-5, the V gene TRBV5-8, with D perhaps TRBD1 (6 bases). Germline loops: CDR1 SGHTS, CDR2 YDEGEE. Trimming removed 0 bases from V and 11 bases from J, with 20 bases in between. CDR3 length: 15 residues. The CDR3 reads CASSLVFGTYREQYF. The CDR3 nucleotides are TGTGCCAGCAGCTTGGTCTTCGGGACATACAGAGAGCAGTACTTC.

V is TRBV1 and J is TRBJ2-1; the table gives TRBD1 as D, unverified against the DNA. TRBV1 is a listed pseudogene. This CDR3 region has 17 residues. CDR3 sequence (DNA): TGCACCAGCAGCCAAGAAGTCAGACAGGGCAGTCCCAATGAGCAGTTCTTC. Protein: CTSSQEVRQGSPNEQFF.

CDR3 loop: CASSQWRGTPDRTYEQYF. CDR3 DNA sequence: TGCGCCAGCAGCCAATGGCGGGGGACTCCTGACAGAACCTACGAGCAGTACTTC. The gene calls are TRBV4-1 and TRBJ2-7; 7 bases align to TRBD2. Trimming at V came to 2 bases and at J to 2 bases, leaving 15 bases not matched to a gene. This CDR3 is 18 amino acids long. The germline gives CDR1 MGHRA, CDR2 YSYEKL.

J is TRBJ2-7 and V is TRBV28; 9 nucleotides align to TRBD1. Per germline, CDR1 MDHEN and CDR2 SYDVKM. The CDR3 contains 13 residues. V lost 6 bases, J lost 4 bases, and 4 bases stayed unmatched. The CDR3 nucleotides read TGTGCCAGCAGACAACAGGGGGCGTACGAGCAGTACTTC. Its translation: CASRQQGAYEQYF.